Below, 12 T cell receptor beta chains from the same sample are listed, as sequenced in a study of blood T cells in healthy people across ages. Alongside a J-beta primer mix, a sample-barcoded 5' primer served in a second PCR lasting about 7 to 11 cycles. TCRdb re-called the 5' RACE reads through MiXCR, storing one row per CDR3 protein. The data contain around 700,000 distinct CDR3 sequences, around 25% of them seen just once; the ten biggest clones take up 9.4%. These same records also appear under a second study, on T cells of mothers and their children.

The specimen sequenced was blood. These receptors were taken from a boy between 10 and 17 years old in good health.

There are a few counts of this clonotype. This chain joins TRBV7-2 and TRBJ2-7; 10 positions agree with TRBD2. CDR3 length: 17 residues. V dropped 5 bases and J dropped 1; count of bases not matched to a gene: 11. The germline gives CDR1 SGHTA, CDR2 FQGNSA. In DNA, the CDR3 is TGTGCCAGCAGCCGAGGGTCTAGCGGGAGTTGGTCCTACGAGCAGTACTTC. This encodes CASSRGSSGSWSYEQYF. The variable domain in full, completed from reference TRBV7-2 and TRBJ2-7, reads GAGVSQSPSNKVTEKGKDVELRCDPISGHTALYWYRQSLGQGLEFLIYFQGNSAPDKSGLPSDRFSAERTGGSVSTLTIQRTQQEDSAVYLCASSRGSSGSWSYEQYFGPGTRLTVT.

This clonotype was detected many times. The rearrangement joins TRBV12-3 or TRBV12-4 to TRBJ2-7; D not resolved. This CDR3 has 16 amino acids. Trimming left V 1 base short and J 2 bases short, with 15 bases between. DNA for the CDR3: TGTGCCAGCAGTTTAGGGTCGATAGCTGTAACCTACGAGCAGTACTTC. Encoded protein: CASSLGSIAVTYEQYF.

The rearrangement uses TRBV10-3 and TRBJ2-3; D gene uncertain. CDR3 length: 16 residues. CDR1 ENHRY and CDR2 SYGVKD come from the germline V gene. V was clipped by 4 bases and J by 0 bases, with 14 bases between them. CDR3 loop: CAISGLSQTSTDTQYF. As DNA, the CDR3 is TGTGCCATCAGTGGTCTCAGTCAAACAAGCACAGATACGCAGTATTTT.

In this sample, this clonotype turned up a few times. The rearrangement joins TRBV20-1 to TRBJ1-5; D uncertain. Trimming cost V 1 base and J 4 bases, with 14 bases left between them. The CDR3 is made up of 15 amino acids. The germline V gene encodes CDR1 DFQATT and CDR2 SNEGSKA (reference sequence). For the CDR3, the DNA is TGCAGTGCTAGAGGCGCGGACTCAGGAAATCAGCCCCAGCATTTT. Protein sequence: CSARGADSGNQPQHF.

This clonotype appeared a few times. V is TRBV10-3 and J is TRBJ1-1, with D maybe TRBD1 (5 bases). Trimming removed 9 bases at V and 7 bases at J, with 9 bases between. The CDR3 has 10 amino acids. Germline V gene data show CDR1 as ENHRY and CDR2 as SYGVKD. DNA of the CDR3: TGTGCCATATGTGGGGGTGAAGCTTTCTTT. This translates into CAICGGEAFF.

In this sample, this clonotype turned up a few times. This rearrangement joins TRBV6-2 or TRBV6-3 to TRBJ1-5; TRBD1 is a possible D gene (6 bases). The germline V and J ends were trimmed by 6 bases and 5 bases, with 11 bases remaining between them. Germline-derived CDR1 and CDR2 are MNHEY and SVGEGT. This CDR3 spans 13 amino acids. CDR3 sequence: CASSPEGDQPQHF. The CDR3 DNA follows: TGTGCCAGCAGCCCCGAGGGGGATCAGCCCCAGCATTTT.

The chain employs TRBV5-5 and TRBJ1-4; the D gene is possibly TRBD1 (6 bases). Germline CDR1 reads SGHKS; CDR2 reads YYEKEE (reference sequence). CDR3 length equals 15 residues. V gave up 4 bases and J gave up 7 bases, with 17 bases separating them. Written as DNA, the CDR3 is TGTGCCAGCAGCCTGGAGGGCAGGGGTGGTGAAAAACTGTTTTTT. Translation: CASSLEGRGGEKLFF.

The chain uses TRBV5-1 and TRBJ2-2; TRBD2 matches at 12 bases. V shed 3 bases and J 3 bases; nucleotides not matched to a gene: 6. The CDR3 loop spans 17 amino acids. Germline CDR1 is SGHRS and CDR2 is YFSETQ. The CDR3 bases are TGCGCCAGCAGCTCCATGACTAGCGGGAGAGACACCGGGGAGCTGTTTTTT. Its protein product is CASSSMTSGRDTGELFF.

The chain has TRBV20-1 and TRBJ2-1, with TRBD2 matching 15 bases. The CDR3 is 14 residues long. CDR1 and CDR2 from the germline V gene are DFQATT and SNEGSKA (reference sequence). V lost 5 bases and J lost 8; bases outside the gene matches: 4. CDR3 nucleotides: TGCAGTGCTCCGGGACTAGCGGGGGGCGATGAGCAGTTCTTC. Its protein is CSAPGLAGGDEQFF.

This clonotype was counted between two and nine times. The genes are TRBV25-1 and TRBJ2-1; 13 bases line up with TRBD2. The CDR3 is made up of 15 amino acids. V lost 4 bases to trimming and J lost 7 bases; unmatched junction nucleotides: 4. In germline, CDR1 is MGHDK, CDR2 SYGVNS. The CDR3 DNA is TGTGCCAGCAGTGCAACTAGCGGGGGGGCTAATGAGCAGTTCTTC. Its translation is CASSATSGGANEQFF.

This clonotype showed up just a few times. The chain joins TRBV7-2 to TRBJ2-4; TRBD1 is a possible D gene (6 bases). Per germline, CDR1 SGHTA and CDR2 FQGNSA. The length of the CDR3 is 13 residues. V was pared by 5 bases and J by 6 bases, with 11 bases between. The CDR3 region is CASSTTGANIQYF. CDR3 DNA sequence: TGTGCCAGCAGCACGACAGGAGCAAACATTCAGTACTTC.

V and J are TRBV7-2 and TRBJ2-4; D gene ambiguous. Germline V gene data show CDR1 as SGHTA and CDR2 as FQGNSA. The CDR3 length is 15 residues. The germline V and J ends were trimmed by 1 base and 8 bases, with 15 bases remaining between them. The CDR3 nucleotides are TGTGCCAGCAGCTTAGGATCTTTAAGTGATGACATTCAGTACTTC. This codes for CASSLGSLSDDIQYF.